This entry features one T cell receptor beta chain sequence. The CDR3 has 14 amino acids. In germline, CDR1 is SGHRS, CDR2 YFSETQ. Trimming stripped 5 bases from V and 4 bases from J, with 15 bases between. The source of the sample is a study of blood T cell repertoires in COVID-19. Authors' methods: By means of reference gene primer amplification, nucleated cell counts were estimated. Sequenced by immunoSEQ multiplex PCR; TCRdb stores in-frame clones only, minus some. That table gives V, J and clone size, and the DNA gave D and trimming. This sample has some 370,000 clones; 87% occur once, and the top ten carry more than 9%.

V is TRBV5-1 and J is TRBJ2-5; a weak D match, TRBD2 (5 bases). This receptor was taken from a woman aged 25 to 45 with COVID-19, enrolled during active disease. Sequencing was performed on peripheral blood. In DNA form, the CDR3 reads TGCGCCAGCAGAGTTACCAGCAGCGGAGAGACCCAGTACTTC. Its protein is CASRVTSSGETQYF.